This is a list of T cell receptor beta chains from one sample in a study of T cell responses to AZD1222 COVID-19 vaccine. The method was immunoSEQ multiplex PCR; TCRdb's version includes in-frame clones alone and lacks a portion of them. The table records over 85,000 clones, 85% to 90% of them present only once. Material: peripheral blood, obtained on day 0 of AZD1222 vaccination. These receptors were collected from an adult in good health. CDR3s include the opening cysteine and the closing phenylalanine or tryptophan. Each record gives: clone size, D gene, V gene, J gene, CDR3 DNA, CDR3 protein. The D gene is left open where the match is weak. Only some rows state a clone size, as once, few, many or a class for expanded clones.

size: NA; D: NA; V: TRBV7-6; J: TRBJ2-2; DNA: TGTGCCAGCAGCGAGCAAGGAGCGGGGAACACCGGGGAGCTGTTTTTT; CDR3: CASSEQGAGNTGELFF
size: NA; D: NA; V: TRBV5-1; J: TRBJ1-3; DNA: TGCGCCAGCAGCTTATCGACAGGCTCTGTGGGAAACACCATATATTTT; CDR3: CASSLSTGSVGNTIYF
size: NA; D: NA; V: TRBV7-2; J: TRBJ1-5; DNA: TGTGCCAGCAGCTTAAACACGCGAGCCCATGGTCAGCCCCAGCATTTT; CDR3: CASSLNTRAHGQPQHF
size: NA; D: NA; V: TRBV2; J: TRBJ2-3; DNA: TGTGCCAGCAGTGAAGCGGCTGATCCTAGCACAGATACGCAGTATTTT; CDR3: CASSEAADPSTDTQYF
size: NA; D: NA; V: TRBV6-2/TRBV6-3; J: TRBJ1-1; DNA: TGTGCCAGCAGTTACAGAACAGGGTCCACTGAAGCTTTCTTT; CDR3: CASSYRTGSTEAFF
size: many; D: TRBD1; V: TRBV6-1; J: TRBJ1-4; DNA: TGTGCCAGCAGTGAGGGACAGGGGGCTGAAAAACTGTTTTTT; CDR3: CASSEGQGAEKLFF
size: NA; D: NA; V: TRBV7-9; J: TRBJ2-7; DNA: TGTGCCAGCAGCTCGGGGACCAGCTCCTACGAGCAGTACTTC; CDR3: CASSSGTSSYEQYF
size: NA; D: NA; V: TRBV7-8; J: TRBJ2-7; DNA: TGTGCCAGCAGCTACCAGACACATACAGACTACGAGCAGTACTTC; CDR3: CASSYQTHTDYEQYF
size: NA; D: NA; V: TRBV6-4; J: TRBJ1-1; DNA: TGTGCCAGCAGTGACTCCAGGGACACTGAAGCTTTCTTT; CDR3: CASSDSRDTEAFF
size: NA; D: NA; V: TRBV12-3/TRBV12-4; J: TRBJ1-2; DNA: TGTGCCAGCAGCACTGGGCACTATGGCTACACCTTC; CDR3: CASSTGHYGYTF
size: NA; D: TRBD1; V: TRBV18; J: TRBJ1-1; DNA: TGTGCCAGCTCACCAGGACAGGGTCTCACTGAAGCTTTCTTT; CDR3: CASSPGQGLTEAFF
size: NA; D: NA; V: TRBV5-1; J: TRBJ1-4; DNA: TGCGCCAGCAGCCTGGACGGGGCAACTAATGAAAAACTGTTTTTT; CDR3: CASSLDGATNEKLFF
size: once; D: TRBD2; V: TRBV18; J: TRBJ2-1; DNA: TGTGCCAGCTCACAAACCACTAGCGCCTACAATGAGCAGTTCTTC; CDR3: CASSQTTSAYNEQFF
size: NA; D: TRBD2; V: TRBV2; J: TRBJ2-5; DNA: TGTGCCAGCAGTGAACGGCTAGCGGGTACGGCCCAGTACTTC; CDR3: CASSERLAGTAQYF
size: few; D: NA; V: TRBV18; J: TRBJ2-7; DNA: TGTGCCAGCTCACCACTACCGGAATCCTACGAGCAGTACTTC; CDR3: CASSPLPESYEQYF
size: NA; D: TRBD2; V: TRBV6-5; J: TRBJ2-5; DNA: TGTGCCAGCAGTTACTCGGGCGGGGGGGAGACCCAGTACTTC; CDR3: CASSYSGGGETQYF
size: NA; D: NA; V: TRBV6-5; J: TRBJ1-2; DNA: TGTGCCAGCAGTTACGGGGGCCCCCATGGCTACACCTTC; CDR3: CASSYGGPHGYTF
size: NA; D: NA; V: TRBV19; J: TRBJ1-3; DNA: TGTGCCAGTAGTATAGGCGCCGCGAGTGGAAACACCATATATTTT; CDR3: CASSIGAASGNTIYF
size: NA; D: NA; V: TRBV7-8; J: TRBJ1-1; DNA: TGTGCCAGCAGCGCGGGAGGGGGGTTCGGCACTGAAGCTTTCTTT; CDR3: CASSAGGGFGTEAFF
size: NA; D: NA; V: TRBV6-2/TRBV6-3; J: TRBJ2-3; DNA: TGTGCCAGCAGTTACTCCTACGGGAGACAGTATTTT; CDR3: CASSYSYGRQYF
size: once; D: NA; V: TRBV28; J: TRBJ2-7; DNA: TGTGCCAGCAGTCAGACACCTCCCTACGAGCAGTACTTC; CDR3: CASSQTPPYEQYF
size: NA; D: NA; V: TRBV7-3; J: TRBJ2-5; DNA: TGTGCCAGCAGTCCCGACCAAGAGACCCAGTACTTC; CDR3: CASSPDQETQYF
size: NA; D: NA; V: TRBV11-2; J: TRBJ2-2; DNA: TGTGCCAGCAGCTTAGTGTGGGACACCGGGGAGCTGTTTTTT; CDR3: CASSLVWDTGELFF
size: NA; D: NA; V: TRBV7-3; J: TRBJ1-1; DNA: TGTGCCAGCAGCTCCACTCACGGGGCCACTGAAGCTTTCTTT; CDR3: CASSSTHGATEAFF
size: NA; D: TRBD2; V: TRBV6-5; J: TRBJ2-1; DNA: TGTGCCAGCATAACAGCGGGGGAGAGAAATGAGCAGTTCTTC; CDR3: CASITAGERNEQFF
size: NA; D: NA; V: TRBV4-3; J: TRBJ1-1; DNA: TGCGCCAGCAGCCTTGGGGTTCTCCCCTCGTCCACTGAAGCTTTCTTT; CDR3: CASSLGVLPSSTEAFF
size: NA; D: NA; V: TRBV7-2; J: TRBJ1-4; DNA: TGTGCCAGCAGCTCTGGGGGGGCTAATGAAAAACTGTTTTTT; CDR3: CASSSGGANEKLFF
size: once; D: TRBD2; V: TRBV13; J: TRBJ2-3; DNA: TGTGCCAGCAGCCCTGGTACTAGCGCCTCCCCGGGGGATACGCAGTATTTT; CDR3: CASSPGTSASPGDTQYF
size: NA; D: TRBD1; V: TRBV18; J: TRBJ2-5; DNA: TGTGCCAGCTCACTGAACCAGGGGGAAGAGACCCAGTACTTC; CDR3: CASSLNQGEETQYF
size: NA; D: TRBD2; V: TRBV7-2; J: TRBJ2-3; DNA: TGTGCCAGCAGCTTAGTGGGGCGCGGGGGGGATACGCAGTATTTT; CDR3: CASSLVGRGGDTQYF
size: NA; D: TRBD2; V: TRBV6-1; J: TRBJ2-1; DNA: TGTGCCAGCAGTGAGCTAGCGGGGGGAGAGAATGAGCAGTTCTTC; CDR3: CASSELAGGENEQFF
size: NA; D: NA; V: TRBV6-2/TRBV6-3; J: TRBJ2-7; DNA: TGTGCCAGCAGCCCCCAGGGGTCCAGCTCCTACGAGCAGTACTTC; CDR3: CASSPQGSSSYEQYF
size: NA; D: NA; V: TRBV7-9; J: TRBJ1-5; DNA: TGTGCCAGCAGCTTATCTGGGCCTGATCAGCCCCAGCATTTT; CDR3: CASSLSGPDQPQHF
size: NA; D: NA; V: TRBV5-1; J: TRBJ2-7; DNA: TGCGCCAGCAGTTGGGGGCGGTATGGCTACGAGCAGTACTTC; CDR3: CASSWGRYGYEQYF
size: NA; D: TRBD2; V: TRBV6-5; J: TRBJ2-3; DNA: TGTGCCAGCACCCCGAGCGGGAGGGGCACAGATACGCAGTATTTT; CDR3: CASTPSGRGTDTQYF
size: NA; D: TRBD2; V: TRBV11-1; J: TRBJ2-7; DNA: TGTGCCAGCAGCCGGGGAGGGAGCTCCTACGAGCAGTACTTC; CDR3: CASSRGGSSYEQYF
size: NA; D: NA; V: TRBV15; J: TRBJ2-2; DNA: TGTGCCACCAGCAGAGATGGGGGTCACGGGGAGCTGTTTTTT; CDR3: CATSRDGGHGELFF
size: NA; D: NA; V: TRBV20-1; J: TRBJ2-7; DNA: TGCAGTGCTCGGGACTCCTACGAGCAGTACTTC; CDR3: CSARDSYEQYF
size: NA; D: NA; V: TRBV7-3; J: TRBJ2-5; DNA: TGTGCCAGCAGCTTATACGGCGTGACTACCCAAGAGACCCAGTACTTC; CDR3: CASSLYGVTTQETQYF
size: NA; D: NA; V: TRBV6-5; J: TRBJ1-5; DNA: TGTGCCAGCGCACTGACACCCATGGGAGGTCAGCCCCAGCATTTT; CDR3: CASALTPMGGQPQHF
size: NA; D: NA; V: TRBV3-1/TRBV3-2; J: TRBJ1-1; DNA: TGTGCCAGCACCTCAACGGGGGGATGGGATCTGAACACTGAAGCTTTCTTT; CDR3: CASTSTGGWDLNTEAFF
size: NA; D: NA; V: TRBV9; J: TRBJ1-2; DNA: TGTGCCAGCAGCGTAGTCAGGGGAGGCTACACCTTC; CDR3: CASSVVRGGYTF
size: NA; D: NA; V: TRBV11-2; J: TRBJ2-2; DNA: TGTGCCAGCAGCAATCTGGGGACGAACACCGGGGAGCTGTTTTTT; CDR3: CASSNLGTNTGELFF
size: NA; D: TRBD1; V: TRBV29-1; J: TRBJ1-2; DNA: TGCAGCGTTGACCGGGGACAGTATAACTATGGCTACACCTTC; CDR3: CSVDRGQYNYGYTF
size: NA; D: TRBD2; V: TRBV6-4; J: TRBJ2-3; DNA: TGTGCCAGCAGTGACTCGAGAGGCGGGGGGACAGATACGCAGTATTTT; CDR3: CASSDSRGGGTDTQYF
size: NA; D: NA; V: TRBV3-1/TRBV3-2; J: TRBJ2-2; DNA: TGTGCCAGCAGCCAAGTTCGTGGACCCGGGGAGCTGTTTTTT; CDR3: CASSQVRGPGELFF
size: once; D: TRBD2; V: TRBV7-3; J: TRBJ2-3; DNA: TGTGCCAGCAGCTTAGGCGGGGGGGCAGTAGATACGCAGTATTTT; CDR3: CASSLGGGAVDTQYF
size: NA; D: NA; V: TRBV18; J: TRBJ2-1; DNA: TGTGCCAGCCGCCCCTACAATGAGCAGTTCTTC; CDR3: CASRPYNEQFF
size: NA; D: NA; V: TRBV2; J: TRBJ1-2; DNA: TGTGCCAGCAGTGTCGAGGCGGTGAACTATGGCTACACCTTC; CDR3: CASSVEAVNYGYTF
size: NA; D: NA; V: TRBV3-1/TRBV3-2; J: TRBJ1-2; DNA: TGTGCCAGCAGCCAAGGGGGTCAGATCTATGGCTACACCTTC; CDR3: CASSQGGQIYGYTF
size: NA; D: NA; V: TRBV7-9; J: TRBJ2-1; DNA: TGTGCCAGCAGCTTAGCTATAAGTGAGCAGTTCTTC; CDR3: CASSLAISEQFF
size: NA; D: NA; V: TRBV7-3; J: TRBJ2-3; DNA: TGTGCCAGCAGCCTAGGCTGGGGGGGCACAGATACGCAGTATTTT; CDR3: CASSLGWGGTDTQYF
size: NA; D: NA; V: TRBV10-1; J: TRBJ1-4; DNA: TGCGCCACAGCGGCGGTTGCAACTAATGAAAAACTGTTTTTT; CDR3: CATAAVATNEKLFF